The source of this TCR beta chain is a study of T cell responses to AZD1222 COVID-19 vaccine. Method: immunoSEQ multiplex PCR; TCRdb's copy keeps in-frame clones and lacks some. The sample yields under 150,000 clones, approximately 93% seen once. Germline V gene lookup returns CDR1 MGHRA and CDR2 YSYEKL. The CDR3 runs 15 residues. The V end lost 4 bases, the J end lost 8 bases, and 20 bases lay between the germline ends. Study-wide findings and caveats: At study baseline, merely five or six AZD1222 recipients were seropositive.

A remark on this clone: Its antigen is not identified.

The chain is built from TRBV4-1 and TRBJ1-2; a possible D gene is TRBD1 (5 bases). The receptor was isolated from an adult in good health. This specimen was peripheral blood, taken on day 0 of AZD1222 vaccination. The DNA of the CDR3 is TGCGCCAGCAGCCCCGTAATGGGGGAGACGTTGGGCTACACCTTC. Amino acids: CASSPVMGETLGYTF.